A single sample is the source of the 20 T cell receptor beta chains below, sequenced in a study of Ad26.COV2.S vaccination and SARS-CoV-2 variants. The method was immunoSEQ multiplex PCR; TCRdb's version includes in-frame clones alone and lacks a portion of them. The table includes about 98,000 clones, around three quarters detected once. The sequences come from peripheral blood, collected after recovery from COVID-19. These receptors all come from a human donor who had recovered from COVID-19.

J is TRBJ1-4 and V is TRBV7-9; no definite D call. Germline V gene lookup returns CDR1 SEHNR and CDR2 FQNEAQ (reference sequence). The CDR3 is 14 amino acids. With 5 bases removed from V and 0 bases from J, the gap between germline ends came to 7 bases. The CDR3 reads CASSVASTNEKLFF. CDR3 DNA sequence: TGTGCCAGCAGCGTGGCTTCAACTAATGAAAAACTGTTTTTT.

The CDR3 bases are TGTGCCAGTAGTATATTCATGACAGGGAAAGCCTACGAGCAGTACTTC. Translating gives CASSIFMTGKAYEQYF. The rearrangement joins TRBV19 to TRBJ2-7, with 7 bases lining up with TRBD1. Germline-derived CDR1 and CDR2 are LNHDA and SQIVND (reference sequence). After removal of 2 bases from V and 2 bases from J, the junction contained 9 bases not matched to a gene. The CDR3 has 16 residues. Supplemented by reference TRBV19 and TRBJ2-7, the full variable domain reads DGGITQSPKYLFRKEGQNVTLSCEQNLNHDAMYWYRQDPGQGLRLIYYSQIVNDFQKGDIAEGYSVSREKKESFPLTVTSAQKNPTAFYLCASSIFMTGKAYEQYFGPGTRLTVT.

The CDR3 here is CASSLNRGNTGELFF. CDR3 sequence (DNA): TGTGCCAGCAGCTTAAACAGGGGGAACACCGGGGAGCTGTTTTTT. This chain connects TRBV7-9 to TRBJ2-2; 7 bases map to TRBD1. V lost 2 bases, J lost 1 base, and 1 base stayed unmatched. Germline V gene sequence: CDR1 SEHNR, CDR2 FQNEAQ (reference sequence). The CDR3 extends over 15 amino acids.

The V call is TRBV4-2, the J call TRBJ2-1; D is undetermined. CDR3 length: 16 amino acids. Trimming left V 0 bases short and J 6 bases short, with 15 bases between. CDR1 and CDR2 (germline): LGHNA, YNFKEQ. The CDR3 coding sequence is TGTGCCAGCAGCCAAGATCAAGGGTTCAGGAGCAATGAGCAGTTCTTC. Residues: CASSQDQGFRSNEQFF.

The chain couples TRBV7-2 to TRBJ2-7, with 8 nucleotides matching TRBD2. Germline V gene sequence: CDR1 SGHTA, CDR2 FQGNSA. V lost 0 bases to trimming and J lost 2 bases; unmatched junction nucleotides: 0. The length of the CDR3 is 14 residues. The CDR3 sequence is CASSLASGAYEQYF. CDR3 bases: TGTGCCAGCAGCTTAGCTAGCGGGGCCTACGAGCAGTACTTC.

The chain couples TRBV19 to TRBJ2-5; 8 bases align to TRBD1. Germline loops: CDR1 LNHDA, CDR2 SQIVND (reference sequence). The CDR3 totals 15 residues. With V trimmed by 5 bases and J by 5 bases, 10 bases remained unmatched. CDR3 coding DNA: TGTGCCAGTAGTCCTCTCAGGGGGCGCCGGGAGACCCAGTACTTC. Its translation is CASSPLRGRRETQYF. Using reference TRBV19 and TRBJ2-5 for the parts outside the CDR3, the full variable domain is DGGITQSPKYLFRKEGQNVTLSCEQNLNHDAMYWYRQDPGQGLRLIYYSQIVNDFQKGDIAEGYSVSREKKESFPLTVTSAQKNPTAFYLCASSPLRGRRETQYFGPGTRLLVL.

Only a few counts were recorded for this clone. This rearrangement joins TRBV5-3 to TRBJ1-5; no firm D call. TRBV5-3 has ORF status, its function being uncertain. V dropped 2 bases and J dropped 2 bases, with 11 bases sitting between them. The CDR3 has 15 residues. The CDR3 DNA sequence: TGTGCCAGAAGCTTCGGGTTAGTAGGCAATCAGCCCCAGCATTTT. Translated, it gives CARSFGLVGNQPQHF.

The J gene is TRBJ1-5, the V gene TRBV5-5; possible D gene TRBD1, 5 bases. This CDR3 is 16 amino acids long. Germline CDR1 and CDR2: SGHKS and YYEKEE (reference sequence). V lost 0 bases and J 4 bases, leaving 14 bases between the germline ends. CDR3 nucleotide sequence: TGTGCCAGCAGCTTGGTACCAGGGAGTGGAAATCAGCCCCAGCATTTT. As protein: CASSLVPGSGNQPQHF. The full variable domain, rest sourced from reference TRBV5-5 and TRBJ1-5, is DAGVTQSPTHLIKTRGQQVTLRCSPISGHKSVSWYQQVLGQGPQFIFQYYEKEERGRGNFPDRFSARQFPNYSSELNVNALLLGDSALYLCASSLVPGSGNQPQHFGDGTRLSIL.

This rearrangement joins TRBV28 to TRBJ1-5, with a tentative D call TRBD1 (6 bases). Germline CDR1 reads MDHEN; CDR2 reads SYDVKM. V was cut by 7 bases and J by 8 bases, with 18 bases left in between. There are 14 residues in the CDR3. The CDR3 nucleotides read TGTGCCAGCAAGACAGGTTCGGATGCAAAGCCCCAGCATTTT. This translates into CASKTGSDAKPQHF.

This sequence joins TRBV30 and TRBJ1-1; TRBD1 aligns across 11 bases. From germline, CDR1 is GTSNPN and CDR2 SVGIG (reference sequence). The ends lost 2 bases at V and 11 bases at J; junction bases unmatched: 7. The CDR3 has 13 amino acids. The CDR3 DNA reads TGTGCCTGGAGTTGGACAGGGGGCTTAGTTGCTTTCTTT. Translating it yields CAWSWTGGLVAFF.

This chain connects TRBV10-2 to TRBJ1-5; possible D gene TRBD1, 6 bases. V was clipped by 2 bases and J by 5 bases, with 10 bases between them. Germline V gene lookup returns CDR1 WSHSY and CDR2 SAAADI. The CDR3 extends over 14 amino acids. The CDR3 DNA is TGCGCCAGCAGTGAGCAGGGGTCTCATCAGCCCCAGCATTTT. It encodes CASSEQGSHQPQHF.

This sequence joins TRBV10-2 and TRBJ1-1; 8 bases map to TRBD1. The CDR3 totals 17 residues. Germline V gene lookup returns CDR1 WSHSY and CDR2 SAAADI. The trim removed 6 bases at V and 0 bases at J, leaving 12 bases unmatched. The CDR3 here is CASRVVRGQSMNTEAFF. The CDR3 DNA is TGCGCCAGCAGGGTGGTCAGGGGGCAGTCAATGAACACTGAAGCTTTCTTT.

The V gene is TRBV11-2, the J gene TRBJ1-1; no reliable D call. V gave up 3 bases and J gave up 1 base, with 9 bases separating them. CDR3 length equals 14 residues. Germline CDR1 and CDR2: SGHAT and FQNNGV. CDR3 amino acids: CASSLYAGNTEAFF. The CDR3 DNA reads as TGTGCCAGCAGCTTGTATGCGGGGAACACTGAAGCTTTCTTT.

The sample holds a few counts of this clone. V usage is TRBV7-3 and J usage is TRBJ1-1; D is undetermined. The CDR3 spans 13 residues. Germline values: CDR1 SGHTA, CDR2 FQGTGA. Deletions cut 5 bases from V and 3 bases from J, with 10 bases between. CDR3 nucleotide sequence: TGTGCCAGCAGCACGGGCGGGGACACTGAAGCTTTCTTT. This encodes CASSTGGDTEAFF.

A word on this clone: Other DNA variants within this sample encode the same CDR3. CDR3 DNA sequence: TGTGCCAGCAGTGAATCAGGGGGAAATTCACCCCTCCACTTT. Its translation: CASSESGGNSPLHF. The J gene is TRBJ1-6, the V gene TRBV2; 7 bases line up with TRBD1. CDR3 length: 14 residues. Germline trimming cut 2 bases from V and 7 bases from J; bases unmatched to any gene: 2. Germline loops: CDR1 SNHLY, CDR2 FYNNEI. The entire variable domain, with the rest obtained from reference TRBV2 and TRBJ1-6, is as follows: EPEVTQTPSHQVTQMGQEVILRCVPISNHLYFYWYRQILGQKVEFLVSFYNNEISEKSEIFDDQFSVERPDGSNFTLKIRSTKLEDSAMYFCASSESGGNSPLHFGNGTRLTVT.

CDR3 in DNA: TGTGCCAGCAATGGACAGACGAACACTGAAGCTTTCTTT. Its protein product is CASNGQTNTEAFF. The chain has TRBV5-6 and TRBJ1-1; a possible D gene is TRBD1 (6 bases). The CDR3 covers 13 residues. Per the germline V gene, CDR1 is SGHDT and CDR2 is YYEEEE. V was shortened by 6 bases and J by 1 base, with 10 bases between the two germline ends.

The DNA for the CDR3 is TGTGCCAGCAGCCCGGGACAGGGTCATGGCTACACCTTC. Translated: CASSPGQGHGYTF. The chain is built from TRBV12-3 or TRBV12-4 and TRBJ1-2, with 9 nucleotides matching TRBD1. V was clipped by 6 bases and J by 6 bases; unmatched bases: 5. The CDR3 sequence is 13 residues long.

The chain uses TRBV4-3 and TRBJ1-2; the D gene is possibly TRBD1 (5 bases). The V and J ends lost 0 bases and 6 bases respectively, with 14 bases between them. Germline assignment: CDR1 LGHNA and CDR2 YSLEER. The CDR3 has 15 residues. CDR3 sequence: CASSQDLGTLDGYTF. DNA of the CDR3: TGCGCCAGCAGCCAAGATCTCGGGACTCTCGATGGCTACACCTTC.

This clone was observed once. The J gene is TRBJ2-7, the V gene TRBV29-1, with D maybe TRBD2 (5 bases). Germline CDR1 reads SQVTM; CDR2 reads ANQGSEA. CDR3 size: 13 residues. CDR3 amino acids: CRFVGRGSYEQYF. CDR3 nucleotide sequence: TGCAGGTTCGTGGGCCGGGGTTCCTACGAGCAGTACTTC.

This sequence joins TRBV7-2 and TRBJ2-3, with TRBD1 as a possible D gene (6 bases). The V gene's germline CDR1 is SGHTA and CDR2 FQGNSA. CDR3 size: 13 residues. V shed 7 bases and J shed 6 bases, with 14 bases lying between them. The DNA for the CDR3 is TGTGCCAGCAATACCCCAGGGGTCGATACGCAGTATTTT. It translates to CASNTPGVDTQYF.